The clone carrying this T cell receptor (beta chain) appeared a few times. TCRdb re-called the 5' RACE reads through MiXCR, storing one row per CDR3 protein. The sample lists a few hundred thousand distinct CDR3 sequences, roughly 9% seen once, with roughly 8.7% in the top ten. These data originate in a study of identical twins. Germline V gene sequence: CDR1 SGHAT, CDR2 FQNNGV. This CDR3 spans 16 amino acids. V lost 4 bases to trimming and J lost 2 bases; unmatched junction nucleotides: 4. Every sampled donor was Caucasian and healthy. The chain uses TRBV11-2 and TRBJ2-1, with TRBD2 identical over 11 bases. This clonotype was sampled from a woman between 45 and 60 years old in good health. Sequencing was performed on naive T cells sorted from blood. The DNA of the CDR3 is TGTGCCAGCAGCTGGGGGACTAGCGGCCCCTACAATGAGCAGTTCTTC. As protein: CASSWGTSGPYNEQFF.